Listed below are T cell receptor beta chains from one sample, sequenced in a study of T cells in narcolepsy. Some clones are missing from TCRdb's copy, which holds only in-frame ones; the method was immunoSEQ multiplex PCR. Seen here are over 30,000 clones, 70% to 85% observed once, and the top ten hold roughly 1.6%. The material sequenced was CD45RA- memory CD4+ T cells from PBMCs. These receptors originate from a human donor with narcolepsy. The CDR3 runs from the conserved cysteine through the conserved F or W. The D gene is left open where the match is weak. Not all rows give a size; the values are once, few, many and, for expanded clones, a class.

>TRBV7-2|NA|TRBJ2-7|NA
TGTGCCAGCAGCGAGATGAGGGCAAGGGAGCAGTACTTC
CASSEMRAREQYF
>TRBV9|TRBD1|TRBJ2-4|NA
TGTGCCAGCAGCGTAGGGGGACAGGGAAACATTCAGTACTTC
CASSVGGQGNIQYF
>TRBV9|TRBD2|TRBJ2-3|NA
TGTGCCAGCAGCGTGACTAGCGGGGGCCCTAGCACAGATACGCAGTATTTT
CASSVTSGGPSTDTQYF
>TRBV7-2|NA|TRBJ2-7|NA
TGTGCCAGCAGCTTATCATGCTACGAGCAGTACTTC
CASSLSCYEQYF
>TRBV18|NA|TRBJ1-3|NA
TGTGCCAGCTCACCAGGGGCAGAGACCTCTGGAAACACCATATATTTT
CASSPGAETSGNTIYF
>TRBV7-2|TRBD2|TRBJ2-3|NA
TGTGCCAGCAGCAGAACTAGCGGGGGGGCCACAGATACGCAGTATTTT
CASSRTSGGATDTQYF
>TRBV2|TRBD1|TRBJ1-1|few
TGTGCCAGCACCGATAGGACAGGGAGGGGCACTGAAGCTTTCTTT
CASTDRTGRGTEAFF
>TRBV7-2|TRBD1|TRBJ1-2|NA
TGTGCCAGCAGCCCTGGTGGGGGACAGGGAAATGGCTACACCTTC
CASSPGGGQGNGYTF
>TRBV5-4|NA|TRBJ1-6|NA
TGTGCCAGCAGCTTAGCGGGGGATCTGAGAGATTCACCCCTCCACTTT
CASSLAGDLRDSPLHF
>TRBV2|TRBD2|TRBJ2-7|NA
TGTGCCAGCAGTGGGGAGACTAGCGGGGGTCCTAGGCAGTACTTC
CASSGETSGGPRQYF
>TRBV7-2|NA|TRBJ1-1|NA
TGTGCCAGCAGCACCCGTTTGCGGGATGAAGCTTTCTTT
CASSTRLRDEAFF
>TRBV9|NA|TRBJ2-6|NA
TGTGCCAGCAGCGTAACGGTCTCAGGATCCGGGGCCAACGTCCTGACTTTC
CASSVTVSGSGANVLTF
>TRBV6-6|NA|TRBJ2-5|NA
TGTGCCAGCAGTTACGGGCGGGGCGGTGGAGAGACCCAGTACTTC
CASSYGRGGGETQYF
>TRBV28|TRBD2|TRBJ2-2|NA
TGTGCCAGCAGTCCGCGACTAGCGGGGGGTCTCACCGGGGAGCTGTTTTTT
CASSPRLAGGLTGELFF
>TRBV18|NA|TRBJ1-2|NA
TGTGCCAGCTCACCGAACTGGGGACTAGCTAACTATGGCTACACCTTC
CASSPNWGLANYGYTF
>TRBV7-2|NA|TRBJ1-6|once
TGTGCCAGCAGCTTAGTCAGGGGAGGGTCACCCCTCCACTTT
CASSLVRGGSPLHF
>TRBV2|TRBD1|TRBJ1-2|NA
TGTGCCAGCAGTGAAGAGGGACAGGGGGCGAGGGGCTACACCTTC
CASSEEGQGARGYTF
>TRBV7-3|NA|TRBJ1-1|NA
TGTGCCAGCAGCCCTGGGCCGGGTGAGGGCACTGAAGCTTTCTTT
CASSPGPGEGTEAFF
>TRBV30|NA|TRBJ1-1|NA
TGTGCCTCGGTGCCGGAGACTGAAGCTTTCTTT
CASVPETEAFF
>TRBV19|NA|TRBJ2-1|NA
TGTGCCAGTAGTCCGGGGCTAAGGAATGAGCAGTTCTTC
CASSPGLRNEQFF
>TRBV4-3|TRBD1|TRBJ2-7|NA
TGCGCCAGCAGCCGAGGGACAGGGGGCGGCGAGCAGTACTTC
CASSRGTGGGEQYF
>TRBV21-1|NA|TRBJ2-3|NA
TGTGCCAGCAGCAAAGGGGGACGGTCCGTGACAGATACGCAGTATTTT
CASSKGGRSVTDTQYF
>TRBV9|TRBD1|TRBJ2-3|NA
TGTGCCAGCAGCTTCAGACAGGGGGACTTTGATACGCAGTATTTT
CASSFRQGDFDTQYF
>TRBV6-1|NA|TRBJ1-5|NA
TGTGCCAGCAGTGCCGCGATAAGGGGGACGCCCGGGTATAGCAATCAGCCCCAGCATTTT
CASSAAIRGTPGYSNQPQHF
>TRBV6-6|TRBD1|TRBJ2-5|NA
TGTGCCAGCAGTTCGCGGACAGGGGAGAGAGAGACCCAGTACTTC
CASSSRTGERETQYF
>TRBV14|NA|TRBJ1-4|NA
TGTGCCAGCAGCCATATCGGGGCCAAGGGAGGGGAAAAACTGTTTTTT
CASSHIGAKGGEKLFF
>TRBV30|NA|TRBJ2-7|NA
TGTGCCTGGAGCGCCTCCGGGACCGCAAGGCCCGAGCAGTACTTC
CAWSASGTARPEQYF
>TRBV5-1|NA|TRBJ2-2|NA
TGCGCCAGCAGCTTGGAGCAGGGTTCCTCCGGGGAGCTGTTTTTT
CASSLEQGSSGELFF
>TRBV7-2|TRBD1|TRBJ2-2|NA
TGTGCCAGCAGCTTAGCGCGAGGGGCAGGGGGAACCGGGGAGCTGTTTTTT
CASSLARGAGGTGELFF
>TRBV6-6|NA|TRBJ1-5|NA
TGTGCCAGCAGTTACGGGCAGGCCTATAGCAATCAGCCCCAGCATTTT
CASSYGQAYSNQPQHF
>TRBV2|NA|TRBJ1-5|NA
TGTGCCAGCAGTGAAGGGGTCAAGATAGGACAGCCCCAGCATTTT
CASSEGVKIGQPQHF
>TRBV28|TRBD2|TRBJ2-3|NA
TGTGCCAGCAGAACGGGCGGGGGGAATTCAGATACGCAGTATTTT
CASRTGGGNSDTQYF
>TRBV7-8|NA|TRBJ1-2|NA
TGTGCCAGCAGCTTTCCGCAGAGTCTCTATGGCTACACCTTC
CASSFPQSLYGYTF
>TRBV7-2|TRBD2|TRBJ2-5|NA
TGTGCCAGCAGCTCAATGCGACTAGCGTCGGAGACCCAGTACTTC
CASSSMRLASETQYF
>TRBV19|TRBD1|TRBJ1-5|NA
TGTGCCAGTAGTATACAGGACAGGGGCAATCAGCCCCAGCATTTT
CASSIQDRGNQPQHF
>TRBV2|NA|TRBJ2-3|NA
TGTGCCAGCAGCGACGTTACTAGCACAGATACGCAGTATTTT
CASSDVTSTDTQYF
>TRBV5-4|NA|TRBJ1-1|NA
TGTGCCAGCAGCTCAGGGCCAGCTGGAGCTTTCTTT
CASSSGPAGAFF
>TRBV27|NA|TRBJ2-4|NA
TGTGCCAGCAGTCTACGTGGTGAGGCTGGGACGAACATTCAGTACTTC
CASSLRGEAGTNIQYF
>TRBV6-1|TRBD2|TRBJ2-7|NA
TGTGCCAGCAGTGCAGTTGCGGGGGGTAACGAGCAGTACTTC
CASSAVAGGNEQYF
>TRBV2|TRBD1|TRBJ1-5|NA
TGTGCCAGCAGCGACAGGGCTGGCAATCAGCCCCAGCATTTT
CASSDRAGNQPQHF
>TRBV29-1|NA|TRBJ2-3|NA
TGCAGCCCCTGGGGGACCTTGGCAGATACGCAGTATTTT
CSPWGTLADTQYF
>TRBV27|NA|TRBJ2-3|NA
TGTGCCAGCAACCCGGGGGAAGGTTGGGTCACAGATACGCAGTATTTT
CASNPGEGWVTDTQYF
>TRBV7-2|NA|TRBJ2-7|NA
TGTGCCAGCAGCTTAAATCCAGGATCCTACGAGCAGTACTTC
CASSLNPGSYEQYF
>TRBV27|NA|TRBJ1-2|NA
TGTGCCAGCAGTTCCCCCTACGCGGGTCGTTCCTATGGCTACACCTTC
CASSSPYAGRSYGYTF
>TRBV7-6|NA|TRBJ2-5|NA
TGTGCCAGCAGCTACCAAGCTGGGCAAGAGACCCAGTACTTC
CASSYQAGQETQYF
>TRBV5-4|NA|TRBJ1-2|NA
TGTGCCAGCAGCTTGGACAGGGCTAACTATGGCTACACCTTC
CASSLDRANYGYTF